The present entry profiles one TCR beta chain with its context. How the authors handled the data: It was from reference gene primer amplification that nucleated cell counts were estimated. Generated by immunoSEQ multiplex PCR, the TCRdb table keeps only in-frame clones and is missing some. V and J calls plus clone size are reproduced from that table; the DNA served to infer D and trimming. The data hold roughly 87,000 clones, with 89% observed a single time. The length of the CDR3 is 15 residues. CDR1 SGHTA and CDR2 FQGNSA come from the germline V gene. After removal of 5 bases from V and 7 bases from J, the junction contained 4 bases not matched to a gene. This sample was included in a study of blood T cell repertoires in COVID-19. Looking at the study overall: The origin of the acute and convalescent COVID-19 samples was the United States, Italy and Spain.

Sequences were obtained from peripheral blood. The chain couples TRBV7-2 to TRBJ2-1; 14 positions agree with TRBD2. This TCR was sampled from a woman at least 80 years old with active COVID-19. The CDR3 nucleotides read TGTGCCAGCAGCCGGACTAGCGGGAGGTGGAATGAGCAGTTCTTC. Its protein product is CASSRTSGRWNEQFF.